This T cell receptor beta chain came from a study of early stage breast cancer tumors. V shed 5 bases and J shed 8 bases, with 16 bases lying between them. The CDR3 consists of 14 residues. The germline CDR1 and CDR2 sequences are MNHEY and SMNVEV (reference sequence). Method: immunoSEQ multiplex PCR; TCRdb's copy keeps in-frame clones and lacks some. Of around 28,000 clones in the sample, roughly three fifths were seen once. V and J are TRBV27 and TRBJ2-1; TRBD1 or TRBD2 may be the D gene (5 bases each). The sequenced sample consisted of breast tumor tissue. The clonotype comes from a person aged 45 to 60 with breast cancer. The CDR3 loop reads CASSLGSEGHEQFF. The CDR3 nucleotides are TGTGCCAGCAGTCTCGGCAGTGAGGGGCATGAGCAGTTCTTC.